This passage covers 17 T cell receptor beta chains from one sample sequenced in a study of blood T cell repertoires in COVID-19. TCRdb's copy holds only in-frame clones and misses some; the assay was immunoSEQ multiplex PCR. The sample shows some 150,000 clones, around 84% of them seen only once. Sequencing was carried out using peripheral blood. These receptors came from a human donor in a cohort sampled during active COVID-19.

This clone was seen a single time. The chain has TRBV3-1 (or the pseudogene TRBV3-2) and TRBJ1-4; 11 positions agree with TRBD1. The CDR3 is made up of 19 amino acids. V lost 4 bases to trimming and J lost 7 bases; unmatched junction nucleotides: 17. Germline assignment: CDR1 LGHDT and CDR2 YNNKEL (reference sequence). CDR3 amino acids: CASSPGVRTGGIWGEKLFF. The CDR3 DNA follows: TGTGCCAGCAGCCCAGGGGTGAGGACAGGGGGCATCTGGGGTGAAAAACTGTTTTTT.

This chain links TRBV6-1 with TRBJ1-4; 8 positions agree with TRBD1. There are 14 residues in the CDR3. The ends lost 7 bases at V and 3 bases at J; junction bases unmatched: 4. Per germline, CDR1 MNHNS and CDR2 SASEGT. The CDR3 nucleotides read TGTGCCAGCAACCAGGGGGCGCCTAATGAAAAACTGTTTTTT. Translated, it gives CASNQGAPNEKLFF.

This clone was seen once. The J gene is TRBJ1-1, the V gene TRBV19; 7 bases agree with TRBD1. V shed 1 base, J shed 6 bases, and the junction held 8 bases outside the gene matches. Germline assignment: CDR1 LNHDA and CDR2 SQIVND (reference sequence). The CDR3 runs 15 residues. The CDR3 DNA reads TGTGCCAGTAGTATAGCCTCAAGGGGGCTGGCTGAAGCTTTCTTT. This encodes CASSIASRGLAEAFF.

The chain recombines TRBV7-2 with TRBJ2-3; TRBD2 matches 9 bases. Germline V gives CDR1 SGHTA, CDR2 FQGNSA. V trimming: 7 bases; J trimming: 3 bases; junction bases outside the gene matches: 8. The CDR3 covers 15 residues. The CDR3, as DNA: TGTGCCAGCACCTTGCGGGGGGGCGGTACAGATACGCAGTATTTT. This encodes CASTLRGGGTDTQYF.

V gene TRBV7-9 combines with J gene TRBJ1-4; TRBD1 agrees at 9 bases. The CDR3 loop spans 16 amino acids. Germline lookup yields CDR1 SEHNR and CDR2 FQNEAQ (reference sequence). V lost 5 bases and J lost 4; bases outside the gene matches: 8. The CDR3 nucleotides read TGTGCCAGCAGCCCGGGACAGGGACGGGTTAATGAAAAACTGTTTTTT. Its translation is CASSPGQGRVNEKLFF.

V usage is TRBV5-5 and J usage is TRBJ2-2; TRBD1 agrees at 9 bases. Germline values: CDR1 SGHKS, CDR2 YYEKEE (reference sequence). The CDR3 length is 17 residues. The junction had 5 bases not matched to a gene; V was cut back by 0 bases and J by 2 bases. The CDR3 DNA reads TGTGCCAGCAGCTTGGTTGGGACAGGGCTCAACACCGGGGAGCTGTTTTTT. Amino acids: CASSLVGTGLNTGELFF. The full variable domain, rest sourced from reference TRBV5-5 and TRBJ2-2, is DAGVTQSPTHLIKTRGQQVTLRCSPISGHKSVSWYQQVLGQGPQFIFQYYEKEERGRGNFPDRFSARQFPNYSSELNVNALLLGDSALYLCASSLVGTGLNTGELFFGEGSRLTVL.

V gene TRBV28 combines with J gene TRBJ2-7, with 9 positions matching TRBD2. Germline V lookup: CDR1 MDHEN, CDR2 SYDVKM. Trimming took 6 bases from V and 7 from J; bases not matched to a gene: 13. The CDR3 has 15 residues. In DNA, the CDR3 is TGTGCCAGCAGGGGTGCTAGCGGGAACGTAGGGGAGCAGTACTTC. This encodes CASRGASGNVGEQYF.

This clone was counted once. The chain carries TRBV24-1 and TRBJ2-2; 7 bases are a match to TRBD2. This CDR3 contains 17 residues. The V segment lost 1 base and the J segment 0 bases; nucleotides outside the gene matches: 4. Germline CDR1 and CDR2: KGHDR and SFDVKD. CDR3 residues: CATSDFGGSPNTGELFF. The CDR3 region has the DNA TGTGCCACCAGTGATTTCGGCGGGAGCCCGAACACCGGGGAGCTGTTTTTT.

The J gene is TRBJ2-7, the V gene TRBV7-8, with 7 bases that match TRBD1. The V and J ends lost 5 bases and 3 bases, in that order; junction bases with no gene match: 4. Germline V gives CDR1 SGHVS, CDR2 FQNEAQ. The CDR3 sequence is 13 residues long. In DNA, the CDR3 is TGTGCCAGCAGCCACCGGGACAGCTACGAGCAGTACTTC. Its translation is CASSHRDSYEQYF.

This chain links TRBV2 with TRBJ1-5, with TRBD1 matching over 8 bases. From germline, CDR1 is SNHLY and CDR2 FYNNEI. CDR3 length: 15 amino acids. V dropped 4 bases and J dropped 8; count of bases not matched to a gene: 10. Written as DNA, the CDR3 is TGTGCCAGCAGTGGCCGGGACAGGCTTTTGGAGCCCCAGCATTTT. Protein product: CASSGRDRLLEPQHF.

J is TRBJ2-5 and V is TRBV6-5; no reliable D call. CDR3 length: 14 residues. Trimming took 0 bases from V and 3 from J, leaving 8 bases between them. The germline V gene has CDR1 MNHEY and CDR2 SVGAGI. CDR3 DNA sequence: TGTGCCAGCAGTTACTCGGCCAGCGAAGAGACCCAGTACTTC. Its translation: CASSYSASEETQYF.

CDR3 loop: CASSLDRNTGELFF. CDR3 sequence (DNA): TGCGCCAGCAGCTTGGACAGAAACACCGGGGAGCTGTTTTTT. The chain couples TRBV5-1 to TRBJ2-2; D unresolved. There are 14 residues in the CDR3. CDR1 is SGHRS and CDR2 is YFSETQ in the germline V gene. V dropped 0 bases and J dropped 2 bases, with 5 bases sitting between them. The full variable domain, completed using reference TRBV5-1 and TRBJ2-2, is KAGVTQTPRYLIKTRGQQVTLSCSPISGHRSVSWYQQTPGQGLQFLFEYFSETQRNKGNFPGRFSGRQFSNSRSEMNVSTLELGDSALYLCASSLDRNTGELFFGEGSRLTVL.

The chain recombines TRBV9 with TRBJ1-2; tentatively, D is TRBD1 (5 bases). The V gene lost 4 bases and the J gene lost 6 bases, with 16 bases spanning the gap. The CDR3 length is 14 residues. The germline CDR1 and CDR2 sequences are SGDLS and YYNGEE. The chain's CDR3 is CASSPHAGSNGYTF. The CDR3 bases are TGTGCCAGCAGCCCCCACGCAGGGTCGAATGGCTACACCTTC.

This chain's CDR3 is CAIRRTSGGADTQYF. The CDR3 nucleotides are TGTGCCATCAGGAGGACTAGCGGGGGCGCAGATACGCAGTATTTT. V gene TRBV10-3 combines with J gene TRBJ2-3; TRBD2 agrees at 13 bases. Germline values: CDR1 ENHRY, CDR2 SYGVKD. The V gene end was trimmed by 6 bases and the J gene end by 4 bases; junction bases not matched to a gene: 4. The CDR3 length is 15 residues.

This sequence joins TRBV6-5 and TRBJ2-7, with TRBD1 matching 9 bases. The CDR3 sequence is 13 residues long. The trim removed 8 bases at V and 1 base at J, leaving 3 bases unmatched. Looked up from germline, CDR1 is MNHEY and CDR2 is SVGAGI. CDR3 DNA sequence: TGTGCCAGCGTGGGACAGGGATCCTACGAGCAGTACTTC. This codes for CASVGQGSYEQYF.

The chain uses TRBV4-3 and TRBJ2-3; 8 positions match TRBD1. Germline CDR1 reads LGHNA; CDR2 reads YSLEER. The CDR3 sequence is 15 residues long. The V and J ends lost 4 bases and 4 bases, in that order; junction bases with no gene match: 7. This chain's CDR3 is CASSPGQGVPDTQYF. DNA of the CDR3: TGCGCCAGCAGCCCCGGACAGGGCGTCCCAGATACGCAGTATTTT.

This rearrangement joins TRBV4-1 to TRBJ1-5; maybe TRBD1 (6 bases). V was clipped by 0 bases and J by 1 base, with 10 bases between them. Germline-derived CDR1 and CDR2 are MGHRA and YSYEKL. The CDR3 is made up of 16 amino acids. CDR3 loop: CASSQDGGRSNQPQHF. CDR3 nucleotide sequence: TGCGCCAGCAGCCAAGATGGGGGCAGGAGCAATCAGCCCCAGCATTTT.